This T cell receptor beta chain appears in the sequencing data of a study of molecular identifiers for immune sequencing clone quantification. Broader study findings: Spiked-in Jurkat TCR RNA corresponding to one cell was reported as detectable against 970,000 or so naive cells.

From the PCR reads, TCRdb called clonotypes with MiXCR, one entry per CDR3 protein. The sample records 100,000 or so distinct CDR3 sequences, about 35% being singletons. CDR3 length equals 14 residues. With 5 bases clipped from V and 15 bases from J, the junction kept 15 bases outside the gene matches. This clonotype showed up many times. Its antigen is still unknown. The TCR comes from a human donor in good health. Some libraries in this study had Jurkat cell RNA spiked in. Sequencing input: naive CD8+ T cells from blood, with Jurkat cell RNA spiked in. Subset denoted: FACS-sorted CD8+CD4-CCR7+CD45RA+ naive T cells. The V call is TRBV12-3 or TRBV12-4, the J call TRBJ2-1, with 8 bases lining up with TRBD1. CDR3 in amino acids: CASSIGTGTGSRFF. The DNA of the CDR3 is TGTGCCAGCAGTATAGGAACCGGGACAGGATCACGGTTCTTC.